These 7 T cell receptor beta chains originate from one sample sequenced in a study of identical twins. TCRdb used MiXCR to reprocess the 5' RACE reads, holding one entry per CDR3 protein. The table records roughly 290,000 distinct CDR3 sequences, around 8.8% of them present only once. A further study also used this sample, focusing on yellow fever vaccine responses in identical twins.

Sequenced input: memory (CD45RO+) T cells sorted from blood. These receptors were obtained from a woman between 18 and 29 years old in good health.

This CDR3 reads CASSLRQALNEKLFF. The CDR3 DNA is TGTGCCAGCAGCCTCCGACAGGCCCTTAATGAAAAACTGTTTTTT. This chain connects TRBV5-6 to TRBJ1-4; maybe TRBD1 (6 bases). CDR3 length: 15 amino acids. From germline, CDR1 is SGHDT and CDR2 YYEEEE. V shed 4 bases and J shed 4 bases, with 14 bases lying between them.

This rearrangement joins TRBV15 to TRBJ2-2; the D gene is possibly TRBD1 (5 bases). Germline V CDR1 and CDR2: LNHNV, YYDKDF (reference sequence). Deletions cut 2 bases from V and 0 bases from J, with 13 bases between. The CDR3 totals 17 residues. The DNA for the CDR3 is TGTGCCACCAGCAGAAAGAGACAGACGACGAACACCGGGGAGCTGTTTTTT. Translated: CATSRKRQTTNTGELFF. Complete variable domain (other parts from reference TRBV15 and TRBJ2-2): DAMVIQNPRYQVTQFGKPVTLSCSQTLNHNVMYWYQQKSSQAPKLLFHYYDKDFNNEADTPDNFQSRRPNTSFCFLDIRSPGLGDTAMYLCATSRKRQTTNTGELFFGEGSRLTVL.

Only a few counts were recorded for this clonotype. V gene TRBV20-1 combines with J gene TRBJ2-1; 10 bases are a match to TRBD2. This CDR3 comprises 17 residues. Losses at the gene ends were 0 bases for V and 8 bases for J; bases not matched to a gene: 13. Germline CDR1 is DFQATT and CDR2 is SNEGSKA (reference sequence). Here the CDR3 DNA reads TGCAGTGCTAGAGAATGGGGGAGCGGGGGGGGATTGCATGAGCAGTTCTTC. Protein product: CSAREWGSGGGLHEQFF.

This clonotype was seen only a few times. The chain is built from TRBV2 and TRBJ2-1, with a possible D match to TRBD2 (7 bases). Germline values: CDR1 SNHLY, CDR2 FYNNEI. The CDR3 sequence is 15 residues long. Trimming removed 6 bases at V and 0 bases at J, with 12 bases between. CDR3 nucleotides: TGTGCCAGCAGAACAGGGACTAACTCCTACAATGAGCAGTTCTTC. As protein: CASRTGTNSYNEQFF.

This clonotype was seen more than once but under ten times. The chain joins TRBV27 to TRBJ2-7; D is possibly TRBD1 (6 bases). V lost 4 bases and J lost 3, with 10 bases in between. CDR3 length: 13 amino acids. Germline CDR1 MNHEY, CDR2 SMNVEV (reference sequence). Written as DNA, the CDR3 is TGTGCCAGCAGTTCCAAACAGGGCTACGAGCAGTACTTC. As protein: CASSSKQGYEQYF.

This clonotype was counted only a few times. The rearrangement uses TRBV11-1 and TRBJ2-2; 8 bases are a match to TRBD1. The V gene end was trimmed by 3 bases and the J gene end by 2 bases; junction bases not matched to a gene: 11. Germline CDR1 SGHAT, CDR2 FQDESV (reference sequence). The CDR3 length is 18 residues. The CDR3: CASSFFKGTGLNTGELFF. The CDR3 coding sequence is TGTGCCAGCAGCTTTTTCAAGGGGACAGGACTAAACACCGGGGAGCTGTTTTTT. The variable domain in full, with the rest retrieved from reference TRBV11-1 and TRBJ2-2, is EAEVAQSPRYKITEKSQAVAFWCDPISGHATLYWYRQILGQGPELLVQFQDESVVDDSQLPKDRFSAERLKGVDSTLKIQPAELGDSAMYLCASSFFKGTGLNTGELFFGEGSRLTVL.

The V call is TRBV20-1, the J call TRBJ1-1; TRBD1 matches at 7 bases. In germline, CDR1 is DFQATT, CDR2 SNEGSKA (reference sequence). The CDR3 length is 12 residues. V lost 8 bases and J lost 1; bases outside the gene matches: 4. The CDR3 DNA sequence: TGCAGTCCGGGACAGAGGAACACTGAAGCTTTCTTT. Its protein is CSPGQRNTEAFF.